Sequencing of this T cell receptor beta chain was carried out in a study of cytomegalovirus exposure and HLA in healthy donors. Broader study findings: Both high specificity and high sensitivity reportedly marked the classifier's diagnosis of cytomegalovirus status.

V was clipped by 6 bases and J by 0 bases; unmatched bases: 11. Germline V gene lookup returns CDR1 WNHNN and CDR2 SYGVQD (reference sequence). This CDR3 has 19 residues. The PCR contained 60 Vbeta and 13 Jbeta primers. TCRdb's table, derived via immunoSEQ multiplex PCR, lists solely in-frame clones and lacks some. This sample has 70,000 to 95,000 clones, with 65% to 80% found just once. Participants comprised healthy donors of bone marrow. A note on this clone: Its antigen is unknown.

The rearrangement uses TRBV10-1 and TRBJ2-6; 10 nucleotides agree with TRBD1. The sequenced sample consisted of PBMCs. The sequence was obtained from a human donor in good health. This CDR3 is CASRYAGQGFPSGANVLTF. In DNA form, the CDR3 reads TGCGCCAGCAGATACGCGGGACAGGGGTTTCCCTCTGGGGCCAACGTCCTGACTTTC.